This T cell receptor beta chain was observed in a study of CD8 T cells in ankylosing spondylitis. CDR1 is SGHRS and CDR2 is YFSETQ in the germline V gene. J gave up 3 bases and V 3 bases, and 6 bases lay outside the gene matches. The CDR3 has 15 residues. Only a few counts were recorded for this clonotype. Its antigen remains unknown. MiXCR was run by TCRdb on the 5' RACE reads, yielding one entry per CDR3 protein. The repertoire includes about 450,000 distinct CDR3 sequences, roughly 27% of them detected once, and under 0.9% sits in the top ten. Findings of the study overall: Blood of patients with ankylosing spondylitis appeared to be characterized by a TCR beta motif of several highly homologous variants.

The chain carries TRBV5-1 and TRBJ2-3; 8 positions agree with TRBD1. The sequence was obtained from a male donor with ankylosing spondylitis. The sequenced sample consisted of blood, either unsorted or a sorted T cell fraction (not recorded which). The CDR3 DNA follows: TGCGCCAGCAGCTGGGGCGGACAGGGAACAGATACGCAGTATTTT. This sequence encodes CASSWGGQGTDTQYF.